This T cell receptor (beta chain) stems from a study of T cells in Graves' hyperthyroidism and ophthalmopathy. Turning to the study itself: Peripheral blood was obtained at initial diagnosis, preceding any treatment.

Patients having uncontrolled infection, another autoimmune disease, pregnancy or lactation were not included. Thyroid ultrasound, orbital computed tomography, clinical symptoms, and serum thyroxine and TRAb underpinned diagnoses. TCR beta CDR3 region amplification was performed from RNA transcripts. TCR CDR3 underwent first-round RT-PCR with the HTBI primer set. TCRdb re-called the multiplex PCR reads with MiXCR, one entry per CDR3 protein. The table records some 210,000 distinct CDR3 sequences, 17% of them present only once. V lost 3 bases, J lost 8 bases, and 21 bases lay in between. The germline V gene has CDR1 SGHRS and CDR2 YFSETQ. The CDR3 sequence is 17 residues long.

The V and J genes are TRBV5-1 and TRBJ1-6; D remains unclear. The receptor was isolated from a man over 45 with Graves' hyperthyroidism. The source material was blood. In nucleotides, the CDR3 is TGCGCCAGCAGCTCCCGACCGTCCGCCCCGAGGTATTCACCCCTCCACTTT. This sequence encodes CASSSRPSAPRYSPLHF.